This T cell receptor (beta chain) was sequenced during a study of T cell repertoires in cytomegalovirus infection. Trimming took 2 bases from V and 9 from J; bases not matched to a gene: 9. This CDR3 has 15 amino acids. The germline V gene encodes CDR1 LGHNA and CDR2 YNFKEQ. Each CDR3 protein is one row after TCRdb ran MiXCR on the reads. The table includes 100,000 to 150,000 distinct CDR3 sequences, approximately 9.2% detected once. This clonotype was detected a few times. What was sequenced was PBMCs. J is TRBJ2-3 and V is TRBV4-2; the match to TRBD2 covers 9 bases. The sequence was obtained from a human donor in good health (CMV status not recorded). Some clones in this sample may be carry-over from other donors' samples. CDR3 DNA sequence: TGTGCCAGCAGCCAAAGCGGGGGGCCAGTCAAAACGCAGTATTTT. Its protein is CASSQSGGPVKTQYF.